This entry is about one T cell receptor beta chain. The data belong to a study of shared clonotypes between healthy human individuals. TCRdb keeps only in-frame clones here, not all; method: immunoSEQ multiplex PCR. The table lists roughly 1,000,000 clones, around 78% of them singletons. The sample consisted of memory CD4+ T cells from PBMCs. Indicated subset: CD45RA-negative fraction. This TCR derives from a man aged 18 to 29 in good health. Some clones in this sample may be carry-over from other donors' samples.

The chain's CDR3 is CASSFRGQNTEAFF. CDR3 coding DNA: TGTGCCAGCAGCTTCAGAGGGCAGAACACTGAAGCTTTCTTT. The chain employs TRBV7-3 and TRBJ1-1; D unresolved. The CDR3 loop spans 14 amino acids. Germline V gives CDR1 SGHTA, CDR2 FQGTGA. V was cut by 3 bases and J by 1 base, with 9 bases left in between.